This is a list of T cell receptor beta chains from one sample in a study of shared clonotypes between healthy human individuals. Repertoires were generated with immunoSEQ multiplex PCR, while TCRdb's copy carries only in-frame clones and drops some. Counted here are about 2 million clones, around 96% occurring once; the ten biggest clones make up under 1.5%. The sample comprised naive CD8+ T cells sorted from blood. These receptors all come from a man aged 18 to 29 in good health. CDR3s include the opening cysteine and the closing phenylalanine or tryptophan. The order of the fields is D gene, V gene, J gene, clone size, CDR3 protein, CDR3 DNA. D genes are given only for firm matches. Clone size is stated in some rows and not others, as once, few, many or a class when expanded.

>NA|TRBV9|TRBJ2-1|NA
CASSVAGQYNEQFF
TGTGCCAGCAGCGTAGCTGGACAATACAATGAGCAGTTCTTC
>NA|TRBV10-3|TRBJ2-3|NA
CAISESRAMISDTQYF
TGTGCCATCAGTGAGTCCAGGGCAATGATTTCAGATACGCAGTATTTT
>TRBD1|TRBV14|TRBJ1-2|NA
CASSPRDSLIYGYTF
TGTGCCAGCAGCCCTAGGGACAGCCTTATTTATGGCTACACCTTC
>NA|TRBV5-6|TRBJ2-7|NA
CASSLVGQSYEQYF
TGTGCCAGCAGCTTGGTAGGGCAGAGCTACGAGCAGTACTTC
>NA|TRBV28|TRBJ2-5|NA
CALSVRSRFQETQYF
TGTGCGCTTTCAGTGAGGAGCCGGTTCCAAGAGACCCAGTACTTC
>TRBD1|TRBV30|TRBJ1-2|NA
CAWSVTGGDGYTF
TGTGCCTGGAGTGTGACAGGGGGCGATGGCTACACCTTC
>NA|TRBV15|TRBJ2-3|NA
CATSKPGQRDTQYF
TGTGCCACCAGCAAACCGGGCCAGAGAGATACGCAGTATTTT
>NA|TRBV11-2|TRBJ1-4|NA
CASSLGTEATNEKLFF
TGTGCCAGCAGCTTAGGAACGGAAGCAACTAATGAAAAACTGTTTTTT
>NA|TRBV9|TRBJ2-5|NA
CASSVAGETQYF
TGTGCCAGCAGCGTAGCGGGAGAGACCCAGTACTTC
>NA|TRBV2|TRBJ1-4|NA
CASSEGATTNEKLFF
TGTGCCAGCAGTGAAGGGGCCACAACTAATGAAAAACTGTTTTTT
>NA|TRBV27|TRBJ2-3|NA
CASSLCTDTQYF
TGTGCCAGCAGTTTGTGCACAGATACGCAGTATTTT
>TRBD1|TRBV5-8|TRBJ2-7|NA
CASFEGRGPYEQYF
TGTGCCAGCTTTGAGGGAAGGGGGCCCTACGAGCAGTACTTC
>TRBD1|TRBV6-5|TRBJ1-2|NA
CASSYSSQGASYGYTF
TGTGCCAGCAGTTACTCGAGTCAGGGGGCTTCCTATGGCTACACCTTC
>NA|TRBV21-1|TRBJ2-7|NA
CGLWGSELYEQYF
TGTGGACTTTGGGGTAGCGAACTATACGAGCAGTACTTC
>NA|TRBV7-9|TRBJ2-5|NA
CASSSPLGYDQETQYF
TGTGCCAGCAGCTCACCACTAGGGTACGACCAAGAGACCCAGTACTTC
>TRBD2|TRBV5-1|TRBJ2-7|NA
CASSLDGGRGEQYF
TGCGCCAGCAGCTTGGATGGCGGGAGGGGGGAGCAGTACTTC
>TRBD2|TRBV10-1|TRBJ2-5|NA
CASSDLAGDDGETQYF
TGCGCCAGCAGCGACCTAGCGGGAGACGATGGAGAGACCCAGTACTTC
>NA|TRBV11-3|TRBJ2-2|NA
CASSPQNTGELFF
TGTGCCAGCAGCCCACAAAACACCGGGGAGCTGTTTTTT
>NA|TRBV4-3|TRBJ2-1|NA
CASSQERYNEQFF
TGCGCCAGCAGCCAAGAGAGATACAATGAGCAGTTCTTC
>NA|TRBV7-8|TRBJ1-3|NA
CASSLDVGLRGNTIYF
TGTGCCAGCAGCTTAGATGTGGGACTACGAGGAAACACCATATATTTT
>NA|TRBV2|TRBJ2-2|NA
CASSASGENTGELFF
TGTGCCAGCAGTGCCTCAGGGGAGAACACCGGGGAGCTGTTTTTT
>TRBD2|TRBV6-6|TRBJ2-5|NA
CASSYPTSGVTETQYF
TGTGCCAGCAGTTATCCGACTAGCGGGGTGACGGAGACCCAGTACTTC
>NA|TRBV19|TRBJ2-2|NA
CASSIVVASAGELFF
TGTGCCAGTAGTATAGTTGTAGCGTCGGCCGGGGAGCTGTTTTTT
>TRBD1|TRBV10-1|TRBJ1-1|NA
CASSVRDRDTEAFF
TGCGCCAGCAGTGTGAGAGACAGGGACACTGAAGCTTTCTTT
>NA|TRBV7-9|TRBJ2-7|once
CASSSTGNPNEQYF
TGTGCCAGCAGCTCAACAGGAAACCCTAACGAGCAGTACTTC
>NA|TRBV27|TRBJ2-1|NA
CASSFPRGLKGGEQFF
TGTGCCAGCAGTTTCCCCCGGGGGCTGAAGGGGGGTGAGCAGTTCTTC
>NA|TRBV29-1|TRBJ1-2|NA
CSVGGGAGYGYTF
TGCAGCGTTGGTGGGGGCGCCGGCTATGGCTACACCTTC
>NA|TRBV19|TRBJ2-7|NA
CASSMGSTYEQYF
TGTGCCAGTAGTATGGGCAGTACCTACGAGCAGTACTTC
>NA|TRBV5-1|TRBJ2-6|NA
CASSPLGGGPSGANVLTF
TGCGCCAGCAGCCCTTTAGGAGGGGGCCCCTCTGGGGCCAACGTCCTGACTTTC
>NA|TRBV7-9|TRBJ1-1|NA
CASSLARGMNTEAFF
TGTGCCAGCAGCTTAGCGCGGGGGATGAACACTGAAGCTTTCTTT
>NA|TRBV9|TRBJ1-2|NA
CASSAPFAGIQDLNYGYTF
TGTGCCAGCAGCGCACCCTTTGCGGGGATCCAGGACCTAAACTATGGCTACACCTTC
>NA|TRBV5-1|TRBJ2-7|NA
CASSLGGIGEQYF
TGCGCCAGCAGCTTGGGCGGGATAGGCGAGCAGTACTTC
>NA|TRBV30|TRBJ2-3|NA
CAWSETDTQYF
TGTGCCTGGAGTGAGACAGATACGCAGTATTTT
>NA|TRBV19|TRBJ2-5|NA
CASSIAASQETQYF
TGTGCCAGTAGTATAGCTGCATCGCAAGAGACCCAGTACTTC
>TRBD1|TRBV30|TRBJ1-1|NA
CAWKQGGYTEAFF
TGTGCCTGGAAACAGGGGGGGTACACTGAAGCTTTCTTT
>NA|TRBV7-9|TRBJ2-5|NA
CASSLYQGGDRETQYF
TGTGCCAGCAGCCTTTACCAGGGCGGCGACCGGGAGACCCAGTACTTC
>TRBD1|TRBV10-1|TRBJ2-7|NA
CASSGGTALTYEQYF
TGCGCCAGCAGTGGAGGGACAGCATTGACCTACGAGCAGTACTTC
>NA|TRBV2|TRBJ2-4|NA
CASWAGTLAKNIQYF
TGTGCCAGCTGGGCGGGAACATTAGCCAAAAACATTCAGTACTTC
>NA|TRBV6-1|TRBJ1-6|NA
CASTYGSPNSPLHF
TGTGCCAGTACTTACGGCTCTCCTAATTCACCCCTCCACTTT
>NA|TRBV6-5|TRBJ1-2|NA
CASSYSPQGSWDGYTF
TGTGCCAGCAGTTACTCCCCGCAGGGTAGTTGGGATGGCTACACCTTC
>NA|TRBV5-1|TRBJ1-4|NA
CASSLQQGPTNEKLFF
TGCGCCAGCAGCTTGCAACAGGGCCCAACTAATGAAAAACTGTTTTTT
>NA|TRBV5-1|TRBJ1-1|NA
CASSWGPKGDTEAFF
TGCGCCAGCAGCTGGGGCCCGAAGGGGGACACTGAAGCTTTCTTT
>NA|TRBV10-2|TRBJ1-1|NA
CASSENREAFF
TGCGCCAGCAGTGAAAACCGTGAAGCTTTCTTT
>NA|TRBV5-4|TRBJ1-6|NA
CASSFGPALIAPLHF
TGTGCCAGCAGCTTCGGGCCAGCCTTAATTGCACCCCTCCACTTT
>NA|TRBV4-1|TRBJ1-1|NA
CASSQERNRNTEAFF
TGCGCCAGCAGCCAAGAAAGAAATCGAAACACTGAAGCTTTCTTT
>TRBD2|TRBV2|TRBJ2-5|NA
CASSDPSGGAKETQYF
TGTGCCAGCAGTGACCCTAGCGGGGGGGCCAAAGAGACCCAGTACTTC
>NA|TRBV27|TRBJ2-7|NA
CASSLSGGYEQYF
TGTGCCAGCAGTTTATCCGGGGGATACGAGCAGTACTTC